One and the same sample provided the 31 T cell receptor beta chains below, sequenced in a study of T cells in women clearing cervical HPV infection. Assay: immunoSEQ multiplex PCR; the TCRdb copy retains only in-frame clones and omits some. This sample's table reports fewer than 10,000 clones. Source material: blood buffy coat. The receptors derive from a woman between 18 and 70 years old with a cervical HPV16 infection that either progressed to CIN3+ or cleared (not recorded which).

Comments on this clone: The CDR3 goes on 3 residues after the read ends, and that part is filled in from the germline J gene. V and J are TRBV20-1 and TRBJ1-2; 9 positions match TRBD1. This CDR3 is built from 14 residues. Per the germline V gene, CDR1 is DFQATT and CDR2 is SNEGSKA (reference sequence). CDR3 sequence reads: CSARGQGEIGDYTF. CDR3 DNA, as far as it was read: TGCAGTGCTAGGGGACAGGGAGAGATAGGTGAC.

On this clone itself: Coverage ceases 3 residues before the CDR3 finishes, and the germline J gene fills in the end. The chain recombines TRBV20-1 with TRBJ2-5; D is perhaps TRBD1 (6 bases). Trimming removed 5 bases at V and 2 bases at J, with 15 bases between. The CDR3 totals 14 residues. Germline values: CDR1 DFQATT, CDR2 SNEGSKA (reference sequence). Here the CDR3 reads CSAPPFGQQETQYF. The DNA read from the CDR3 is TGCAGTGCTCCCCCCTTCGGACAGCAAGAGACC.

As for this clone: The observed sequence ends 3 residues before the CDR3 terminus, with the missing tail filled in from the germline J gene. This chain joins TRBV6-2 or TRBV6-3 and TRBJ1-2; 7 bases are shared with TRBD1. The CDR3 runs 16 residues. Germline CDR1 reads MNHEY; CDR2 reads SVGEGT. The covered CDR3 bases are TGTGCCAGCAGTCTCCAAACCCTAACAGGGGATCGAGGC. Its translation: CASSLQTLTGDRG. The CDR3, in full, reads CASSLQTLTGDRGYTF.

Partial CDR3 DNA: TGCAGTTCACGGGGGAGGTGGGGCACTGAA. It translates to CSSRGRWGTE. The entire CDR3 protein reads CSSRGRWGTEAFF. The V call is TRBV20-1, the J call TRBJ1-1; perhaps TRBD1 as D (5 bases). The read comes to an end 3 residues before the CDR3 does, leaving the germline J gene to fill in the end. The germline CDR1 and CDR2 sequences are DFQATT and SNEGSKA (reference sequence). This CDR3 contains 13 residues. The germline V and J ends were trimmed by 8 bases and 4 bases, with 17 bases remaining between them.

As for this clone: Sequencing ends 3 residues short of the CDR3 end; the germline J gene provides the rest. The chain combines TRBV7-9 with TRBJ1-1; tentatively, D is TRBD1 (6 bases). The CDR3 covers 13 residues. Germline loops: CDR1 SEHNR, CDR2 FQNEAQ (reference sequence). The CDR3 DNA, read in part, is TGTGCCAGCAGCTTACAGGGGTCTGTCGAA. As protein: CASSLQGSVE. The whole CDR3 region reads CASSLQGSVEAFF.

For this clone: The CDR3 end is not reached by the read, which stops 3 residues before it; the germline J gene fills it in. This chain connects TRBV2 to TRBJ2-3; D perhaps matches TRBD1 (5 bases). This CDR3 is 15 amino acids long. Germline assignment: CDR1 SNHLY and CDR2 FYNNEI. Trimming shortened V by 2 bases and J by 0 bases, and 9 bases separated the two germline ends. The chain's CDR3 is CASSEKDTSTDTQYF. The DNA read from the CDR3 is TGTGCCAGCAGTGAAAAGGACACGAGCACAGATACG.

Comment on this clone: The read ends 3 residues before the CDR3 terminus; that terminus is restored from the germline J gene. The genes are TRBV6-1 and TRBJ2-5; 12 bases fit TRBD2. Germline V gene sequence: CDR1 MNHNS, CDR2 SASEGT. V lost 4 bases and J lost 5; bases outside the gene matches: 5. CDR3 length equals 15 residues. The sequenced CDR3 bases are TGTGCCAGCAGTGTGCTAGCGGGGGGGCCGGAGACC. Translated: CASSVLAGGPET. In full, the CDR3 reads CASSVLAGGPETQYF.

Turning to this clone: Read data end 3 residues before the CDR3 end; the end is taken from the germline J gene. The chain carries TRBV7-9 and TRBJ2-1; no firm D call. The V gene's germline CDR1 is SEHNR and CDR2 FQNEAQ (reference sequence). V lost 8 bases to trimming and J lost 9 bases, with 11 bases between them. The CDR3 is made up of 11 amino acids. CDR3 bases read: TGTGCCAGCGCCCAGCGCGGTGAG. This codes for CASAQRGE. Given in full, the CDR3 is CASAQRGEQFF.

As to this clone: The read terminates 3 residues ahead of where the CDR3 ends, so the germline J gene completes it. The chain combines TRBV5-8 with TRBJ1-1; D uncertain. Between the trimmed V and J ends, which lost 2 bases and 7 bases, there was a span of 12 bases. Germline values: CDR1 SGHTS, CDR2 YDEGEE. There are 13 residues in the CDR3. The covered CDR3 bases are TGTGCCAGCAGCTTCGGGGTCCCCTTTGAA. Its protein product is CASSFGVPFE. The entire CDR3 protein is CASSFGVPFEAFF.

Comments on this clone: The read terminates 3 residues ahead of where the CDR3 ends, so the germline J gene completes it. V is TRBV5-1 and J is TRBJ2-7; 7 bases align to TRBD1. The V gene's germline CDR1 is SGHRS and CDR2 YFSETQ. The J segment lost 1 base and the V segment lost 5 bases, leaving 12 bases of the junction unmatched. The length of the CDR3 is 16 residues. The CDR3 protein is CASSPGPGQRSYEQYF. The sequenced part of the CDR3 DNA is TGCGCCAGCAGTCCGGGCCCGGGACAGCGATCCTACGAG.

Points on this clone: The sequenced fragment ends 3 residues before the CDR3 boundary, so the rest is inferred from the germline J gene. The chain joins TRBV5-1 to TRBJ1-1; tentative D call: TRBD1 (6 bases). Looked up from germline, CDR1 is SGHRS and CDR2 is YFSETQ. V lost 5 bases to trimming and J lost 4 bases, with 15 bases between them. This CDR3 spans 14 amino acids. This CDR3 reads CASRLTGIGTEAFF. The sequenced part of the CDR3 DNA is TGCGCCAGCAGGCTCACAGGGATTGGCACTGAA.

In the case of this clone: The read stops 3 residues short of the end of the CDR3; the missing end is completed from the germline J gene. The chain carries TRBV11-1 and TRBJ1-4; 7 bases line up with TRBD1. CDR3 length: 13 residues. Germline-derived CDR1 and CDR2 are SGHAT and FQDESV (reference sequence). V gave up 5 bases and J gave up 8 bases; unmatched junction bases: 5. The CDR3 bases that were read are TGTGCCAGCAGCACCTACAGGGGCGAAAAA. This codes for CASSTYRGEK. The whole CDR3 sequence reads CASSTYRGEKLFF.

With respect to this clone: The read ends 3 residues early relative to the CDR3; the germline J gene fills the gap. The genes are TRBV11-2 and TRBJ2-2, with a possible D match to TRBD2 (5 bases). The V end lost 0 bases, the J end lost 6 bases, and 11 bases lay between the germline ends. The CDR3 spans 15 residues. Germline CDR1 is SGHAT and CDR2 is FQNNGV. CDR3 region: CASSLDIVGAGELFF. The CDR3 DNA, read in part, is TGTGCCAGCAGCTTAGATATCGTCGGGGCCGGGGAG.

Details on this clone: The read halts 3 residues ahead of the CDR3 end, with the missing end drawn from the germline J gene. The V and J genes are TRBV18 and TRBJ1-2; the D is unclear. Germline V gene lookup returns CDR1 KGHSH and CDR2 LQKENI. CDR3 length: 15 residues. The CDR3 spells CASSPVQSSYNDYTF. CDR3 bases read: TGTGCCAGCTCACCTGTACAGAGCTCCTACAATGAC.

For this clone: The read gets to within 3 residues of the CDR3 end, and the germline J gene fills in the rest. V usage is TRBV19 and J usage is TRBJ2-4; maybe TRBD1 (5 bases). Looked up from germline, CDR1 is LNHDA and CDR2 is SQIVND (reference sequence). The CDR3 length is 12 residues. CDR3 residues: CASSRDNYGQYF. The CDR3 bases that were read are TGTGCCAGTAGCAGGGATAACTATGGT.

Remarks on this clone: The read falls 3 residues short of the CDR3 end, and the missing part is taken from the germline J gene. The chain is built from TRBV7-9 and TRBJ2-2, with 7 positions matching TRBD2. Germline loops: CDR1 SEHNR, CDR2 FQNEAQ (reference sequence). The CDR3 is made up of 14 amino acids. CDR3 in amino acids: CASSLSGTNEKLFF. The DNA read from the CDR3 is TGTGCCAGCAGCTTATCAGGGACTAATGAAAAG.

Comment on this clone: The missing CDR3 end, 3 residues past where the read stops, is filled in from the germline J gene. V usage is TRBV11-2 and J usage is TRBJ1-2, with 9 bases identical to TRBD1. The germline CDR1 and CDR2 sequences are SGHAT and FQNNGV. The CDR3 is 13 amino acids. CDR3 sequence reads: CASSGLTGGGYTF. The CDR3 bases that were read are TGTGCCAGCAGCGGCCTAACAGGGGGCGGC.

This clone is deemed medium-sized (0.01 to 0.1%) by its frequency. CDR3 residues: CAISAVIEGQPQHF. The sequenced CDR3 bases are TGTGCCATCAGTGCAGTGATTGAGGGTCAGCCC. The chain is built from TRBV10-3 and TRBJ1-5; D uncertain. The CDR3 end lies 3 residues beyond the end of the read and is filled in from the germline J gene. The V gene lost 4 bases and the J gene lost 6 bases, with 13 bases spanning the gap. The CDR3 contains 14 residues. Looked up from germline, CDR1 is ENHRY and CDR2 is SYGVKD.

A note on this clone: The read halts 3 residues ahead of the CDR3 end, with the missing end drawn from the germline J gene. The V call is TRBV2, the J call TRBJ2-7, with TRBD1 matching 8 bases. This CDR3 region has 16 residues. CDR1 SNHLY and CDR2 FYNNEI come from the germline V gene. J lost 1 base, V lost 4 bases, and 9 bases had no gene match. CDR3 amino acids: CASSVPKQGESYEQYF. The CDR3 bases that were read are TGTGCCAGCAGTGTTCCGAAACAGGGGGAATCCTACGAG.

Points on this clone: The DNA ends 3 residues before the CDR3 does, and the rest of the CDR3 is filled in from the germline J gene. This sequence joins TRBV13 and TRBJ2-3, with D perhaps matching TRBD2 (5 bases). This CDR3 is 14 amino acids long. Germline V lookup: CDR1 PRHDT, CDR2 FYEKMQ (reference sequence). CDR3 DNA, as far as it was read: TGTGCCAGCAGCTTAGGCCCGGACTCAAGGACG. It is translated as CASSLGPDSRT. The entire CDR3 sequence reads CASSLGPDSRTQYF.

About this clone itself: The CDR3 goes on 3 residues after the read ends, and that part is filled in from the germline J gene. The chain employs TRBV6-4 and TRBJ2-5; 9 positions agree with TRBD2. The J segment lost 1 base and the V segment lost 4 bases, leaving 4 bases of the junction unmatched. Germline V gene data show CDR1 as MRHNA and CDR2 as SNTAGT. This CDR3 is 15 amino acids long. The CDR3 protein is CASSANSGGQETQYF. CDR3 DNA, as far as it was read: TGTGCCAGCAGTGCAAATAGCGGGGGCCAAGAGACC.

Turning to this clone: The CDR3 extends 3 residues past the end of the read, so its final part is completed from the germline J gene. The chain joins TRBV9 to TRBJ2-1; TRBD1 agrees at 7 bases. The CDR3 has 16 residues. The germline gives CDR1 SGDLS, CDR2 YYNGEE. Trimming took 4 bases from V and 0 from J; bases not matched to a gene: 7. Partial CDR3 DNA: TGTGCCAGCAGCCCTCGGGACAGCAGCTCCTACAATGAG. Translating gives CASSPRDSSSYNE. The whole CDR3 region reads CASSPRDSSSYNEQFF.

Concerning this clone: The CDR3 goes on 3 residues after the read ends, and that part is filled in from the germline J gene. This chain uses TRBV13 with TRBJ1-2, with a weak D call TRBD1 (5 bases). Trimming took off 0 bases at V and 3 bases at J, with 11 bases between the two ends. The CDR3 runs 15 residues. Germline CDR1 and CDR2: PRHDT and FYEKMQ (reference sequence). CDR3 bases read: TGTGCCAGCAGCTTAGGACGTAGGGGTTACTATGGC. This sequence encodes CASSLGRRGYYG. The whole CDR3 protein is CASSLGRRGYYGYTF.

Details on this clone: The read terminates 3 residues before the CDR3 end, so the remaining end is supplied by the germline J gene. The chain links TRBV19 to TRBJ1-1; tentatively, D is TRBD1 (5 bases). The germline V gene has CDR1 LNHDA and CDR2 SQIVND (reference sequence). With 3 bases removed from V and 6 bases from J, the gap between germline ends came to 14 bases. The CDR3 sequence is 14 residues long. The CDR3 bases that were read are TGTGCCAGTAGTATTAATGAGGGGATCCCTGAA. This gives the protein CASSINEGIPE. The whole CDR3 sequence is CASSINEGIPEAFF.

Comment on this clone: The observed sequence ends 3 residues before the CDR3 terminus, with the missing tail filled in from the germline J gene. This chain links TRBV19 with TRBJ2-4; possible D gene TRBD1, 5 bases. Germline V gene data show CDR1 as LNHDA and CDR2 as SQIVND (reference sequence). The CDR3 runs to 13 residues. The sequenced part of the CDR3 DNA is TGTGCCAGTAGTCGACAGAGACACTATGGT. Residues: CASSRQRHYG. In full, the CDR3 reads CASSRQRHYGQYF.

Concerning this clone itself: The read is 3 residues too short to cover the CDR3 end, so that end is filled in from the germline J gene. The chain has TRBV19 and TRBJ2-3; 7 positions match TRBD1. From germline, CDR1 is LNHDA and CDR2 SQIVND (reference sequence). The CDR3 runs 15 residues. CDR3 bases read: TGTGCCAGTAGTAGAACAGGGGTGGGCAATCAGCCG. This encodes CASSRTGVGNQP. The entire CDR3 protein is CASSRTGVGNQPQYF.

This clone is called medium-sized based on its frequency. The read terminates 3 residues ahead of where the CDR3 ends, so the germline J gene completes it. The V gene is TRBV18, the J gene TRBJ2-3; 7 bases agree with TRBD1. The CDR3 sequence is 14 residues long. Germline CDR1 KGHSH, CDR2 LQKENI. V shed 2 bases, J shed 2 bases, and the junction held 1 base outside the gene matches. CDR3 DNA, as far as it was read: TGTGCCAGCTCACCAACAGGGGACACAGATACG. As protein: CASSPTGDTDT. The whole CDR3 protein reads CASSPTGDTDTQYF.

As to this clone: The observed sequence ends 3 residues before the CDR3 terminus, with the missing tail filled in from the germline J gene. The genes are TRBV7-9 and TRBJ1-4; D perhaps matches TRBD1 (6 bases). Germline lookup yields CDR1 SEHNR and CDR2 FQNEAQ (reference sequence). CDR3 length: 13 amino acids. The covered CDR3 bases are TGTGCCAGCAGCTTCCAGGGGAATTCACCA. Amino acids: CASSFQGNSP. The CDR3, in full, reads CASSFQGNSPLFF. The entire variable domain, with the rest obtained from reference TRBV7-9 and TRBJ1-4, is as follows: DTGVSQNPRHKITKRGQNVTFRCDPISEHNRLYWYRQTLGQGPEFLTYFQNEAQLEKSRLLSDRFSAERPKGSFSTLEIQRTEQGDSAMYLCASSFQGNSPLFFGSGTQLSVL.

The CDR3 loop is CASSEAPRPYTF. CDR3 DNA, as far as it was read: TGTGCCAGCAGTGAAGCCCCTAGGCCC. This chain links TRBV6-1 with TRBJ1-2; no firm D call. The CDR3 end is not reached by the read, which stops 3 residues before it; the germline J gene fills it in. The V gene's germline CDR1 is MNHNS and CDR2 SASEGT. The length of the CDR3 is 12 residues.

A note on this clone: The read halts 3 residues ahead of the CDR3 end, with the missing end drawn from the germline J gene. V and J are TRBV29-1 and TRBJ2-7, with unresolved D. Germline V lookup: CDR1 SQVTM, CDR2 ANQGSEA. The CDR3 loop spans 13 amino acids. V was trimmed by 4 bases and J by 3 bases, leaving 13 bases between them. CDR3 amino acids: CSVAPSPGYEQYF. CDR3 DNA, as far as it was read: TGCAGCGTTGCCCCAAGCCCAGGCTACGAG.

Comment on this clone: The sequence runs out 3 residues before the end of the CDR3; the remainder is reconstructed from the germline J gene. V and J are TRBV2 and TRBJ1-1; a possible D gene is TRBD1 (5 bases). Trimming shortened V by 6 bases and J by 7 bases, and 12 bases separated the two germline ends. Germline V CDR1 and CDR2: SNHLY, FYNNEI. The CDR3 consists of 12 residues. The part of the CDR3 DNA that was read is TGTGCCAGCAGGCAGGGTAACGGTGAA. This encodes CASRQGNGE. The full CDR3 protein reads CASRQGNGEAFF. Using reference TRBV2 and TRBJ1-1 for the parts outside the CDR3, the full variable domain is EPEVTQTPSHQVTQMGQEVILRCVPISNHLYFYWYRQILGQKVEFLVSFYNNEISEKSEIFDDQFSVERPDGSNFTLKIRSTKLEDSAMYFCASRQGNGEAFFGQGTRLTVV.